This T cell receptor (beta chain) was obtained from a study of CD8 T cells in Susac syndrome. Reverse transcription of roughly 0.5 to 1 ug RNA was carried out with random hexamers. A single record per CDR3 protein comes from TCRdb applying MiXCR to the immunoSEQ multiplex PCR reads. This sample has 150,000 to 200,000 distinct CDR3 sequences, with over 85% found just once. Trimming cost V 7 bases and J 0 bases, with 20 bases left between them. Germline V gene sequence: CDR1 SGHRS, CDR2 YFSETQ. The CDR3 is 16 residues long. The chain couples TRBV5-1 to TRBJ2-7; tentative D call: TRBD1 (5 bases). Sequenced input: CD4+ T cells from PBMCs. The sequence derives from a human donor in good health. Here the CDR3 reads CASRSRQSPISYEQYF. CDR3 sequence (DNA): TGCGCCAGCCGATCTCGACAGTCCCCGATCTCCTACGAGCAGTACTTC. The variable domain in full, completed from reference TRBV5-1 and TRBJ2-7, reads KAGVTQTPRYLIKTRGQQVTLSCSPISGHRSVSWYQQTPGQGLQFLFEYFSETQRNKGNFPGRFSGRQFSNSRSEMNVSTLELGDSALYLCASRSRQSPISYEQYFGPGTRLTVT.